This TCR beta chain is drawn from a study of CD8 T cells in ankylosing spondylitis. The study's findings and limits: Both synovial fluid and blood in reactive arthritis had previously been reported to carry some motif variants.

Quantitative 5'-RACE with molecular barcodes generated TCR beta libraries. MiXCR, run by TCRdb on the 5' RACE reads, gives a single entry per CDR3 protein. Of around 180,000 distinct CDR3 sequences in the sample, under 15% are singletons; the top ten hold approximately 10%. Ten or more counts support this clonotype. Its matching antigen is unknown. The germline gives CDR1 DFQATT, CDR2 SNEGSKA (reference sequence). V was clipped by 7 bases and J by 6 bases; unmatched bases: 6. The CDR3 sequence is 13 residues long. This TCR was sampled from a female donor with ankylosing spondylitis or in good health (not recorded which). The rearrangement uses TRBV20-1 and TRBJ2-1, with TRBD2 matching over 10 bases. Material: blood, either unsorted or a sorted T cell fraction (not recorded which). The CDR3 is CSVTGTSVNEQFF. As DNA, the CDR3 is TGCAGTGTGACCGGGACTAGCGTCAATGAGCAGTTCTTC.